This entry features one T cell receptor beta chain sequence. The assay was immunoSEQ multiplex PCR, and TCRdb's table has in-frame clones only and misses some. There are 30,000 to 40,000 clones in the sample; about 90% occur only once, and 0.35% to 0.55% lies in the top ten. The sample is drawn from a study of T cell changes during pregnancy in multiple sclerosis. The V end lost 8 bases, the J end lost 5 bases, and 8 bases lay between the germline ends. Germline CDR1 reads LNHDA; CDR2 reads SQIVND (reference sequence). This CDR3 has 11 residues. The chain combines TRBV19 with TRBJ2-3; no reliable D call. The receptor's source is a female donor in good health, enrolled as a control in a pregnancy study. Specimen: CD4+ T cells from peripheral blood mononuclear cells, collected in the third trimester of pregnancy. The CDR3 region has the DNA TGTGCCAGTGGTCTCAGAGATACGCAGTATTTT. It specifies CASGLRDTQYF.